The source of this T cell receptor beta chain is a study of blood T cell repertoires in COVID-19. Turning to the study itself: Acute and convalescent COVID-19 samples came from the United States, Italy and Spain.

This clone was found a few times. The V end was cut by 0 bases, the J end by 2 bases, with 9 bases between. The CDR3 contains 15 residues. The V gene's germline CDR1 is SGDLS and CDR2 YYNGEE. Original processing methods: Using reference gene primer amplification, nucleated cell counts were estimated. Profiled with immunoSEQ multiplex PCR; TCRdb holds only in-frame clones, not every one. V and J calls and clone size are given by that table; D and trimming were obtained from the DNA. The sample gives 100,000 to 150,000 clones, 65% to 90% of which show up once; about 6.2% is in the top ten. The sequenced sample was peripheral blood. The receptor's source is an older man with active or convalescent COVID-19. The chain couples TRBV9 to TRBJ1-3; D unclear. The DNA for the CDR3 is TGTGCCAGCAGCGTAGGCCAGGTGGCTGGAAACACCATATATTTT. Its translation is CASSVGQVAGNTIYF.